The T cell receptor (beta chain) described here comes from a study of cytomegalovirus exposure and HLA in healthy donors (TCRdb year 2017). In the study overall: An earlier analysis of 587 of the donors reported 276 Gb of sequence data and 117 million unique TCR beta sequences obtained from about 179 million T cells. Using immunosequencing, the study profiled T cell repertoires from 550 to 750 subjects and related those repertoires to cytomegalovirus serostatus. To decide whether each TCR beta V gene segment behaved as functional or pseudogenic, an earlier analysis of fewer than 750 of the donors relied on high-throughput TCR beta sequencing. A later analysis re-analyzed previously published TCR beta repertoires from several hundred donors and added high-resolution HLA genotyping to study TCR occurrence patterns. The number of donors typed differed by locus, with about 629-630 for A, B, C, DRB1 and DQB1, 522 for DQA1, 600 to 610 for DPA1, and 472 for DPB1. A later genetic analysis took genome-wide SNP genotypes for about 65% of the roughly 670 donors and used that subset as a discovery cohort. All discovery cohort repertoires had been generated using a single sequencing platform. High-throughput TCR immunosequencing, statistical association of individual TCRs with disease status, and machine learning were combined to predict cytomegalovirus infection status. In addition to the first cohort of around 670 subjects, a separate validation cohort of 120 different subjects was used. HLA typing covered class I and class II loci at four-digit resolution. Roughly 320 gigabases of sequencing data and around 85 million unique TCR sequences made up an early release that covered approximately 650 HLA-typed donors. Rather than using new phenotypic data, the later analysis identified candidate immune exposures from TCR beta sequences and from how often those sequences occurred across donors. The study aimed to test whether signatures of past pathogen exposure could be identified by cataloging public T cell receptors. Because of strong linkage in the cohort, roughly five DR-DQ haplotypes were treated as single units for association and clustering. Among over 350 genotyped donors of the cohort, an average of 235,054 unique TCR beta nucleotide sequences were sequenced per donor, 15% to 20% of them non-productive. Of the approximately 400 genotyped donors, approximately 83% fell in the genetic ancestry cluster associated with self-reported Caucasian donors. Donor age, sex, ethnicity and CMV serostatus were compiled together with the repertoire data. Points the paper makes about the study in general: In vitro tests confirmed that a few of the cytomegalovirus-associated TCR beta chains recognize cytomegalovirus antigens. Strong co-occurrence of HLA alleles, especially DR and DQ, made assigning TCR associations to individual alleles difficult. Because HLA typing was unavailable for some donors at each locus, only the typed subset was used in association tests. Most CMV-associated TCR beta chains appeared to be HLA-restricted in a later analysis, and the HLA associations seemed to be driven largely by CMV exposure. The classifier was reported to diagnose cytomegalovirus status with high specificity and sensitivity in both the original cohort and the validation cohort. The cohort was sequenced for TCR beta chains only, and without alpha or paired-chain data the features that could be detected were limited. In a later analysis, 16,951 TCR beta sequences were associated with specific HLA alleles at a false discovery rate of 0.05. Most TCR sequences were seen in very few donors, while some public TCRs were found in many individuals. A further reported finding was that TCR beta sequences accurately predicted the HLA-A and HLA-B alleles for most subjects in the first cohort. A cluster of highly shared sequence variants was judged likely to be a technical artifact of the sequencing pipeline. Because counts were too low, some 17 rarely observed V segments, including chromosome 9 orphons, were excluded from the earlier analysis of 500 to 700 of the donors. Several of the top co-occurrence clusters appeared to be linked to parvovirus B19, influenza, CMV and Epstein-Barr virus, according to a later analysis. In a later analysis, HLA-associated TCR beta chains showed more clonal expansion and lower generation probabilities than non-associated chains that were equally common. A later genetic analysis reported fewer N-insertions in productive TCRs among donors in an Asian-associated ancestry cluster than the 666-donor mean. Presence/absence analyses assumed roughly uniform sequencing depth across donors, an assumption that may not hold. Some IMGT-functional V segments, including TRBV6-2 and TRBV6-3, could not be distinguished by the 87-base-pair reads and were therefore excluded. In an earlier analysis of approximately 600 of the donors, most TCR beta V segments were observed in productive rearrangements about 90% or about 30% of the time, broadly matching IMGT annotations. A later analysis found that TCR association rates varied across HLA loci, with DRB1 alleles showing the most associated TCRs and HLA-C alleles the fewest. A total of roughly 160 TCR beta chains were listed by the study as associated with cytomegalovirus. Linkage disequilibrium might explain the correlated functional status among segregating V segments, but an unknown experimental factor could not be ruled out. An association between a missense DCLRE1C variant and V-gene and J-gene trimming of TCR beta chains was found in a later genetic analysis and replicated in an independent cohort. According to the authors, the approach could potentially be generalized to other disease states and immunological phenotypes. The only immune exposure information available for the cohort was CMV serostatus.

The cohort was made up of approximately 670 healthy bone marrow donors. At the time of sampling, all cohort members were nominally healthy, though unrecorded immune exposures were likely present. The donor was CMV seropositive and was included in the group of 250 to 300 seropositive cohort members. A peripheral blood sample was collected from each donor, and TCR beta sequencing was performed on peripheral blood mononuclear cells. Genomic DNA was extracted from the blood cell samples with the Qiagen DNeasy Blood Extraction Kit. This clone has only a few counts. Its antigen remains undetermined. No clone much larger than this one lies a single base away; base qualities are absent. Within the sample, other DNA sequences also encode this same CDR3. The germline V gene sets CDR1 to SGHRS and CDR2 to YFSETQ. The CDR3 measures 15 amino acids from cysteine to phenylalanine. Only CDR3 DNA is held: 45 bases, read in frame from base 1. Deletion took 4 bases off V and 0 bases off J, with a span of 11 bases between the germline ends.

The receptor library was made with the immunoSEQ multiplex PCR assay. For the multiplex PCR, a mixture combining 60 forward primers for TCR Vbeta segments and 13 reverse primers for TCR Jbeta segments was used. Amplification of the CDR3 region of rearranged TCR beta genes was performed with a multiplex PCR assay on genomic DNA. The Illumina HiSeq System was used to sequence the amplified TCR beta libraries as 87-base-pair reads. On the study's bioinformatics: A later analysis tallied roughly 78 million unique TCR beta chains across the 666 repertoires, and 10 million to 11 million of those chains were shared by two or more donors. Raw reads were error-corrected and collapsed into unique sequences by a nearest-neighbor algorithm in which closely related sequences were merged to remove PCR and sequencing errors. V, D and J gene segments were assigned by aligning CDR3 sequences to IMGT reference sequences. For a sequence to be retained, at least a six-nucleotide match to both a V gene segment and a J gene segment was required. Rearrangements were classified as productive when the CDR3 lacked stop codons and remained in frame with V and J, and all other rearrangements were classified as non-productive. CDR3 was defined according to IMGT convention as the region running from the second conserved V-encoded cysteine to the conserved J-encoded phenylalanine. In an earlier analysis of approximately 590 of the donors, sequences lacking an unambiguous match to a single V gene segment were excluded. In an earlier analysis of several hundred of the donors, V segments were called functional above 56.7% productive rearrangements and were called segregating when the between-donor standard deviation exceeded 5%. A statistical classification framework was built to diagnose cytomegalovirus status from the catalog of TCR beta chain sequences. A later analysis assigned V and J genes by comparing TCR nucleotide sequences with IMGT/GENE-DB human TR gene sequences. Using the TCRdist pipeline, a later analysis assigned CDR3 sequences along with most-parsimonious VDJ recombination scenarios. A later analysis defined each TCR beta chain by its CDR3 amino acid sequence plus V-gene family, and excluded reads lacking a unique V-gene family. In a later analysis, around 600 highly shared, low-generation-probability nucleotide sequences were removed to address suspected cross-contamination and a sequencing artifact. In a later analysis, a clonal expansion index for each public chain was calculated from normalized within-repertoire ranks of inferred template counts. Generation probabilities in a later analysis came from a VDJ recombination model fitted to out-of-frame rearrangements, and those results were checked against IGoR. A later analysis scored TCR-TCR, TCR-HLA and TCR-CMV co-occurrence with hypergeometric tests, applying a repertoire-size bias correction to TCR pairs. To estimate false discovery rates, a later analysis permuted the HLA or CMV assignments 20 times. A later analysis grouped co-occurring TCRs with DBSCAN, adding TCRdist sequence similarity when clustering within HLA-allele-positive subsets. Repertoires with fewer than 30,000 or more than 120,000 public chains, plus five repertoires with anomalous nucleotide sharing, were excluded from co-occurrence clustering. Held by TCRdb, this immuneACCESS table contains in-frame sequences only and omits some clones. Under half of the omission traces to an unresolved V gene where checked; the cause of the rest is unknown. V and J calls and clone size are given by that table; D and trimming were obtained from the DNA. In this sample the table shows 110,000 or so clones, approximately 8.6% of which occur a single time. The ten largest make up 6% to 7.5% of the sample.

The clonotype was recovered from a woman between 40 and 55 years old in good health and CMV-seropositive. The V gene is TRBV5-1 and the J gene is TRBJ1-5, with no D gene named confidently. The specimen was PBMCs. The DNA sequence is as follows: TGCGCCAGCAGCCTTGGCGGATCTAGCAATCAGCCCCAGCATTTT. This yields the protein CASSLGGSSNQPQHF.